This is a list of T cell receptor beta chains from one sample in a study of blood T cell repertoires in COVID-19. Using immunoSEQ multiplex PCR, the repertoire was profiled, and TCRdb retains in-frame clones only, with some absent. Here the sample spans about 130,000 clones, over 75% being singletons. Material: peripheral blood. The receptors were sampled from a man aged 55 to 70 with acute or convalescent COVID-19. CDR3s include the opening cysteine and the closing phenylalanine or tryptophan. The order of the fields is V gene, D gene, clone size, J gene, CDR3 protein, CDR3 DNA. The D gene is left open where the match is weak. Size values are once, few and many counts, or a class for expanded clones, and some rows have none.

V gene: TRBV7-6
D gene: .
clone size: .
J gene: TRBJ2-2
CDR3 protein: CASSFRGVTGELFF
CDR3 DNA: TGTGCCAGCAGCTTCCGCGGGGTCACCGGGGAGCTGTTTTTT

V gene: TRBV28
D gene: .
clone size: .
J gene: TRBJ2-7
CDR3 protein: CASTHSRGASEQYF
CDR3 DNA: TGTGCCAGCACCCATAGCCGGGGGGCGAGCGAGCAGTACTTC

V gene: TRBV6-5
D gene: .
clone size: .
J gene: TRBJ1-1
CDR3 protein: CASSFGTEAFF
CDR3 DNA: TGTGCCAGCAGTTTCGGGACTGAAGCTTTCTTT

V gene: TRBV18
D gene: TRBD1
clone size: .
J gene: TRBJ1-6
CDR3 protein: CASSPGTGENSPLHF
CDR3 DNA: TGTGCCAGCTCACCAGGGACAGGGGAAAATTCACCCCTCCACTTT

V gene: TRBV29-1
D gene: .
clone size: once
J gene: TRBJ1-1
CDR3 protein: CSVRDRTEAFF
CDR3 DNA: TGCAGCGTCAGAGACAGAACTGAAGCTTTCTTT

V gene: TRBV6-5
D gene: TRBD1
clone size: few
J gene: TRBJ2-3
CDR3 protein: CASSSRGRVTDTQYF
CDR3 DNA: TGTGCCAGCAGTAGCAGGGGGCGGGTCACAGATACGCAGTATTTT

V gene: TRBV6-4
D gene: .
clone size: .
J gene: TRBJ1-1
CDR3 protein: CASSDQPGSTEAFF
CDR3 DNA: TGTGCCAGCAGTGACCAGCCTGGGAGCACCGAAGCTTTCTTT

V gene: TRBV28
D gene: TRBD1
clone size: .
J gene: TRBJ1-3
CDR3 protein: CASSWLQGKGNTIYF
CDR3 DNA: TGTGCCAGCAGTTGGTTACAGGGGAAAGGAAACACCATATATTTT

V gene: TRBV19
D gene: .
clone size: .
J gene: TRBJ1-2
CDR3 protein: CASSRAGSGADGYTF
CDR3 DNA: TGTGCCAGTAGCAGGGCAGGGTCCGGTGCTGATGGCTACACCTTC

V gene: TRBV27
D gene: .
clone size: few
J gene: TRBJ1-1
CDR3 protein: CASWGRGSTEAFF
CDR3 DNA: TGTGCCAGCTGGGGTCGGGGGAGCACTGAAGCTTTCTTT

V gene: TRBV9
D gene: TRBD2
clone size: few
J gene: TRBJ2-1
CDR3 protein: CASSVVGGRAGNEQFF
CDR3 DNA: TGTGCCAGCAGCGTAGTTGGCGGGAGGGCCGGAAATGAGCAGTTCTTC

V gene: TRBV24-1
D gene: .
clone size: .
J gene: TRBJ1-5
CDR3 protein: CATSQGAGNQPQHF
CDR3 DNA: TGTGCCACCAGTCAGGGTGCGGGCAATCAGCCCCAGCATTTT

V gene: TRBV6-4
D gene: .
clone size: .
J gene: TRBJ2-2
CDR3 protein: CASSDSWREGGGELFF
CDR3 DNA: TGTGCCAGCAGTGACTCGTGGCGGGAAGGCGGCGGGGAGCTGTTTTTT

V gene: TRBV10-2
D gene: TRBD1
clone size: .
J gene: TRBJ2-5
CDR3 protein: CASRDPGQGGQETQYF
CDR3 DNA: TGCGCCAGCAGAGACCCGGGACAGGGGGGCCAAGAGACCCAGTACTTC

V gene: TRBV29-1
D gene: .
clone size: .
J gene: TRBJ2-7
CDR3 protein: CSVEGQLGSYEQYF
CDR3 DNA: TGCAGCGTTGAAGGACAGCTGGGTTCCTACGAGCAGTACTTC

V gene: TRBV4-1
D gene: TRBD1
clone size: .
J gene: TRBJ1-1
CDR3 protein: CASSPPPQGRFPTF
CDR3 DNA: TGCGCCAGCAGCCCCCCACCACAGGGGCGCTTCCCAACTTTT

V gene: TRBV18
D gene: .
clone size: .
J gene: TRBJ2-3
CDR3 protein: CASSPGGSTDTQYF
CDR3 DNA: TGTGCCAGCTCACCCGGGGGAAGCACAGATACGCAGTATTTT

V gene: TRBV28
D gene: .
clone size: .
J gene: TRBJ1-2
CDR3 protein: CASSLRQGSGYTF
CDR3 DNA: TGTGCCAGCAGTTTGAGGCAGGGGTCTGGCTACACCTTC

V gene: TRBV9
D gene: .
clone size: .
J gene: TRBJ2-1
CDR3 protein: CASSVAGGNEQFF
CDR3 DNA: TGTGCCAGCAGCGTAGCCGGGGGCAATGAGCAGTTCTTC

V gene: TRBV6-5
D gene: .
clone size: .
J gene: TRBJ1-2
CDR3 protein: CASREDSFGYTF
CDR3 DNA: TGTGCCAGCAGGGAGGATAGTTTTGGCTACACCTTC

V gene: TRBV28
D gene: .
clone size: few
J gene: TRBJ1-4
CDR3 protein: CASSLEGWRAEGEKLFF
CDR3 DNA: TGTGCCAGCAGTTTAGAGGGGTGGAGGGCCGAGGGTGAAAAACTGTTTTTT

V gene: TRBV9
D gene: TRBD1
clone size: once
J gene: TRBJ2-5
CDR3 protein: CASSSGGWVGSETQYF
CDR3 DNA: TGTGCCAGCAGCTCAGGGGGCTGGGTAGGGTCGGAGACCCAGTACTTC